This TCR beta chain was recovered during a study of regulatory and conventional T cells in RAG deficiency. Note on this clone: Its matching antigen is unknown.

Method: immunoSEQ multiplex PCR; TCRdb's copy keeps in-frame clones and lacks some. Counted here are some 21,000 clones, about 92% occurring once; the ten biggest clones make up about 0.73%. Conventional CD4+ T cells were sorted from blood as CD25-low CD127-high cells. Findings of the study overall: Compared with controls, unique Treg TCR beta sequences dropped around 100-fold in Omenn syndrome and CID/AS. These Omenn syndrome Treg sorts may hold peripherally activated cells instead. Shannon entropy fell and Simpson indices rose in RAG-deficient patients.

The CDR3 spans 14 residues. The germline V gene has CDR1 SGHTA and CDR2 FQGTGA. V lost 4 bases and J 4 bases, leaving 13 bases between the germline ends. A further study also used this sample, focusing on regulatory T cells. That paper adds: Primers: 52 TRBV forward and 13 TRBJ reverse. Patient repertoires had restricted TRB V-J pairs and skewed V and J usage, most in Tregs.

The genes are TRBV7-3 and TRBJ1-1; tentatively, D is TRBD1 (6 bases). The sequencing sample was made of CD4+ T cells sorted from blood. The sequence came from a human donor in good health. The CDR3 DNA reads TGTGCCAGCAGCTCCGGGAGGGGGGCCACTGAAGCTTTCTTT. It yields the protein CASSSGRGATEAFF.